This T cell receptor beta chain came from a study of blood T cell repertoires in COVID-19 (TCRdb year 2020). About the investigation overall: Samples covering the acute and convalescent phases of COVID-19 were provided by collaborators in the United States, Italy and Spain. The prospective study material was composed of cDNA or gDNA derived from T cells, B-cell-depleted T cells, or PBMCs. The repertoires were made available in a free public database intended to serve as a resource for research on the immune response to SARS-CoV-2. Samples were obtained from the ongoing ImmuneRACE study (first 160 participants) and from over 1,000 subjects provided by 6 global collaborators. Sample metadata almost always included a de-identified subject ID, COVID-19 status, age in years and sex. Where available, HLA class I and class II types were obtained from metadata supplied by the sample provider rather than from assay-based typing. The dataset comprised deeply sampled blood TCRbeta repertoires from subjects exposed to, actively infected with, or recovered from COVID-19. Here is what the overall study found, with its caveats: The quantity of clinical and demographic metadata differed by source and by participant and was supplied without curation.

From a lookup of the germline V gene, CDR1 and CDR2 are MGHRA and YSYEKL. The cysteine opens and the phenylalanine closes a CDR3 of 15 amino acids. Only the CDR3 portion is preserved as DNA: 45 bases, with reading frame beginning at the first base. At the junction V is shortened by 5 bases and J by 0 bases, with 11 bases in between. TCRbeta CDR3 regions were amplified from genomic DNA using the immunoSEQ Assay, a bias-controlled multiplex PCR. The study's own analysis went as follows. The number of nucleated cells in each sample was estimated from the amplification of reference gene primers within the assay. To quantify the absolute abundance of each unique TCRbeta CDR3 rearrangement, sequence reads were collapsed and filtered. For each sample, productive Simpson clonality was calculated as the square root of Simpson's diversity index across productive rearrangements. TCRdb stores this immuneACCESS table with in-frame sequences only. Part of the clones is absent; in the studies checked, under half of the shortfall reflects unresolved V genes, and no reason is known for the rest. That table furnishes V, J and clone size, whereas the DNA furnished D and trimming. Here the sample has about 58,000 clones; roughly 71% occur a single time. In total, the top ten clones hold 25% to 40% of the sample.

Collaborating institutions collected whole blood in K2EDTA tubes following their own protocols. For TCRbeta analysis, collaborators shipped samples as frozen whole blood, isolated PBMCs, or DNA extracted from either of those sample types. Comment on this clone: The antigen it recognizes is unknown. Base qualities are not recorded, but no much larger clone differs from it by a single base.

The V and J genes are TRBV4-1 and TRBJ1-3, with the D gene too uncertain to name. The sequencing sample was made of peripheral blood. The TCR comes from a human donor in a cohort sampled during active COVID-19. The DNA sequence is TGCGCCAGCAGCGCCGGGTCCTACTCTGGAAACACCATATATTTT. Its coded protein is CASSAGSYSGNTIYF.